This section outlines one T cell receptor beta chain sequence together with its context. Antigen unknown. TCRdb keeps only in-frame clones here, not all; method: immunoSEQ multiplex PCR. Of some 64,000 clones listed, 90% to 96% are singletons. The V gene's germline CDR1 is MDHEN and CDR2 SYDVKM. Trimming took off 4 bases at V and 0 bases at J, with 10 bases between the two ends. There are 15 residues in the CDR3. This record belongs to a study of cytomegalovirus exposure and HLA in healthy donors. Whole-study results and caveats: The dataset shows that most TCR sequences were rare, while some public TCRs occurred in many donors.

The chain couples TRBV28 to TRBJ2-1, with a possible D match to TRBD2 (6 bases). This clonotype was sampled from a woman younger than 30 in good health and CMV-seronegative. The sequenced sample consisted of PBMCs. The CDR3 DNA sequence: TGTGCCAGCAGTTCAGACGGGAGCTCCTACAATGAGCAGTTCTTC. Its protein product is CASSSDGSSYNEQFF.